This T cell receptor beta chain is from a study of metastatic and nonmetastatic thyroid tumors. Background on the study: The comparison covered peripheral blood and tumor or nodule tissue in malignant and benign thyroid patients.

The germline V gene has CDR1 LNHDA and CDR2 SQIVND (reference sequence). This CDR3 is 13 amino acids long. V shed 6 bases and J shed 4 bases, with 12 bases lying between them. This clone was seen a handful of times. What it binds is unknown. Overall study findings and caveats: Significantly greater TCR beta diversity was reportedly found in malignant thyroid tumors than in benign nodules (in blood and tumor).

Source study methods: For papillary thyroid cancer, a distant-metastasis classifier was constructed from CDR3 differences observed across clinicopathological groups. With MiXCR, TCRdb reprocessed the PCR reads. None of the V and J calls come from the authors' own analysis; TCRdb made them. The table shows some 14,000 clones, with nearly 35% occurring only once. The entire patient cohort was treatment-naive prior to thyroid surgery. The chain has TRBV19 and TRBJ1-1; D is ambiguous. Material for sequencing was tumor tissue. The TCR originated in a male donor with papillary thyroid cancer or a benign thyroid nodule (not recorded which). Some clones in this sample may be carry-over from other donors' samples. CDR3 in DNA: TGTGCCAGTAGCCCTGTCCCGGGCACTGAAGCTTTCTTT. It translates to CASSPVPGTEAFF. Based on the CDR3 plus reference TRBV19 and TRBJ1-1, the full variable domain is DGGITQSPKYLFRKEGQNVTLSCEQNLNHDAMYWYRQDPGQGLRLIYYSQIVNDFQKGDIAEGYSVSREKKESFPLTVTSAQKNPTAFYLCASSPVPGTEAFFGQGTRLTVV.